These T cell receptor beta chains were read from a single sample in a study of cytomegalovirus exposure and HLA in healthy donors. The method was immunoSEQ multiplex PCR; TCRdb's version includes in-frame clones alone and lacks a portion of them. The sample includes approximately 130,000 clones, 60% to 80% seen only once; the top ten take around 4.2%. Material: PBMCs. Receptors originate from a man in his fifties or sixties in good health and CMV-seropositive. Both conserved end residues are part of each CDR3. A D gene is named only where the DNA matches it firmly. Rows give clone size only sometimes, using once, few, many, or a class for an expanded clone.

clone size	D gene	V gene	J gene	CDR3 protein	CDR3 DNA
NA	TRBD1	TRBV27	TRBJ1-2	CASRYRQGSSYGYTF	TGTGCCAGCCGGTATAGACAGGGAAGTAGCTATGGCTACACCTTC
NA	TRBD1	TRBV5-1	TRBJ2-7	CASSQQGPSYEQYF	TGCGCCAGCAGCCAACAGGGGCCCTCCTACGAGCAGTACTTC
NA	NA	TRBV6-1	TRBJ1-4	CASSVGGEKLFF	TGTGCCAGCAGTGTAGGGGGTGAAAAACTGTTTTTT
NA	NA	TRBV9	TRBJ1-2	CASSVGENNYGYTF	TGTGCCAGCAGCGTAGGAGAGAATAACTATGGCTACACCTTC
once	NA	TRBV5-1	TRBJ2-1	CASSLKGHNLQGEQFF	TGCGCCAGCAGCCTGAAGGGACACAACCTTCAAGGGGAACAGTTCTTC
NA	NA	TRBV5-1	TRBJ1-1	CASSLAWSQEAFF	TGCGCCAGCAGCTTGGCCTGGTCCCAGGAAGCTTTCTTT
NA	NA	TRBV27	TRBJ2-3	CASSRGITFTDTQYF	TGTGCCAGCAGTCGGGGGATTACTTTCACAGATACGCAGTATTTT
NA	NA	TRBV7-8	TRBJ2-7	CASSLGRRTYEQYF	TGTGCCAGCAGCTTAGGCCGGAGAACCTACGAGCAGTACTTC
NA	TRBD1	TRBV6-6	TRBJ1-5	CASSYSGQGNNQPQHF	TGTGCCAGCAGTTACTCGGGACAGGGGAACAATCAGCCCCAGCATTTT
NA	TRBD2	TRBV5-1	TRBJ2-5	CASSRGGLAGGGETQYF	TGCGCCAGCAGCCGGGGGGGGCTAGCGGGAGGAGGTGAGACCCAGTACTTC
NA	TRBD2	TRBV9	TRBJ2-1	CASSDPGLAAPSLSYNEQFF	TGTGCCAGCAGCGACCCGGGACTAGCGGCGCCATCCTTATCCTACAATGAGCAGTTCTTC
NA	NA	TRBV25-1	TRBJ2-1	CASSDPVHSSYNEQFF	TGTGCCAGCAGTGACCCGGTTCACTCCTCCTACAATGAGCAGTTCTTC
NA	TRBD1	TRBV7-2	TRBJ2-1	CASSPPPGTGQTSYNEQFF	TGTGCCAGCAGCCCCCCGCCTGGGACAGGACAAACCTCCTACAATGAGCAGTTCTTC
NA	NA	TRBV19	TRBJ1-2	CASIGAYYGYTF	TGTGCCAGTATAGGGGCCTACTATGGCTACACCTTC
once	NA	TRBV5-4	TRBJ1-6	CASSWGVVNNSPLHF	TGTGCCAGCAGTTGGGGGGTGGTGAATAATTCACCCCTCCACTTT
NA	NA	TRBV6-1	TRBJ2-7	CASSSGLLSYEQYF	TGTGCCAGCAGTTCGGGACTCCTCTCCTACGAGCAGTACTTC
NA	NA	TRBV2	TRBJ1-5	CASRIQGNQPQHF	TGTGCCAGCAGGATACAGGGAAATCAGCCCCAGCATTTT
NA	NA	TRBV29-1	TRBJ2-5	CSVVSALGQSETQYF	TGCAGCGTTGTTTCTGCTCTGGGCCAGTCGGAGACCCAGTACTTC
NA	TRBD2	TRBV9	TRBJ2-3	CASSVSGKSTDTQYF	TGTGCCAGCAGCGTAAGCGGGAAAAGCACAGATACGCAGTATTTT
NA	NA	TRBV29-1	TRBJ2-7	CSADSAVTYEQYF	TGCAGCGCCGACAGCGCCGTAACCTACGAGCAGTACTTC
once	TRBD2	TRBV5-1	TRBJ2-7	CASSLETSVSYEQYF	TGCGCCAGCAGCTTGGAGACTAGCGTGTCCTACGAGCAGTACTTC
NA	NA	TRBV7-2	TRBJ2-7	CASSLVRELHEQYF	TGTGCCAGCAGCTTAGTCCGGGAGCTCCACGAGCAGTACTTC
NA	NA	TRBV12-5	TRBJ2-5	CASGPEETQYF	TGTGCTAGTGGTCCGGAGGAGACCCAGTACTTC
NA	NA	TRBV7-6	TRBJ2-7	CASSLGATSYEQYF	TGTGCCAGCAGCCTAGGGGCGACGAGCTACGAGCAGTACTTC
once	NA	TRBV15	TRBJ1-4	CATSRDRGATNEKLFF	TGTGCCACCAGCAGAGACAGGGGCGCAACTAATGAAAAACTGTTTTTT
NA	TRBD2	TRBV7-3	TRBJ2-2	CASSPRFRGRAENTGELFF	TGTGCCAGCAGCCCGCGGTTTCGCGGGAGGGCCGAGAACACCGGGGAGCTGTTTTTT
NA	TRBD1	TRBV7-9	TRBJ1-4	CASSSFRTGGNEKLFF	TGTGCCAGCAGCTCTTTTCGGACAGGGGGTAATGAAAAACTGTTTTTT
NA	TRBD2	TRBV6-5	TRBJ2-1	CASTQTSGRGEQFF	TGTGCCAGCACGCAGACTAGCGGGAGAGGTGAGCAGTTCTTC
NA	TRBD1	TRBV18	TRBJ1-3	CASSPISGRGAGNTIYF	TGTGCCAGCTCACCAATTTCCGGCAGGGGGGCTGGAAACACCATATATTTT
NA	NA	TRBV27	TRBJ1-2	CASSLLGSSGGYTF	TGTGCTAGCAGTTTATTGGGGAGTTCGGGTGGCTACACCTTC
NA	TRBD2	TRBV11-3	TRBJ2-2	CASSEVAGGVTGELFF	TGTGCCAGCAGCGAAGTAGCGGGGGGAGTCACCGGGGAGCTGTTTTTT
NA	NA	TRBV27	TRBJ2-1	CASSLLRTRGAGGQFF	TGTGCCAGCAGTTTATTAAGGACTAGGGGGGCTGGGGGGCAGTTCTTC
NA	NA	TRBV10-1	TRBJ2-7	CASSESSYEQYF	TGCGCCAGCAGTGAGTCGAGTTACGAGCAGTACTTC
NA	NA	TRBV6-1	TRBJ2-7	CASSTRLSSGYEQYF	TGTGCCAGCAGTACCCGATTATCATCAGGATACGAGCAGTACTTC
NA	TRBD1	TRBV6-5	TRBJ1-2	CASRGQGADYGYTF	TGTGCCAGCAGGGGCCAGGGGGCGGACTATGGCTACACCTTC
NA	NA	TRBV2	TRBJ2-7	CASIGHSYEQYF	TGTGCCAGCATAGGACACTCCTACGAGCAGTACTTC
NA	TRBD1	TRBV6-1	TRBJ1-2	CASSDPGTGNYGYTF	TGTGCCAGCAGTGACCCCGGGACAGGGAACTATGGCTACACCTTC
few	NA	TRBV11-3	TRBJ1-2	CASSLRVWTEEGYTF	TGTGCCAGCAGCCTCCGTGTTTGGACAGAGGAGGGCTACACCTTC
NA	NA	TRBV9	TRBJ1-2	CASSVRAAERGYTF	TGTGCCAGCAGCGTGAGGGCGGCGGAGCGTGGCTACACCTTC
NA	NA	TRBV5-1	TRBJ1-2	CASSTSGLRGYTF	TGCGCCAGCAGCACATCAGGGCTCCGGGGCTACACCTTC
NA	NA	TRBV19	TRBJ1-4	CASSATLRTNEKLFF	TGTGCCAGTAGTGCGACCCTGAGGACTAATGAAAAACTGTTTTTT
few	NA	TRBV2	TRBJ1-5	CASSSFTGNQPQHF	TGTGCCAGCAGCTCCTTTACGGGCAATCAGCCCCAGCATTTT
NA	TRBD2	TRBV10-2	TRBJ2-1	CASRSGSSYNEQFF	TGCGCCAGCAGGAGCGGGAGCTCCTACAATGAGCAGTTCTTC
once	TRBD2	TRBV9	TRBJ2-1	CASSLPGLAGAFNYNEQFF	TGTGCCAGCAGCCTGCCGGGACTAGCGGGAGCGTTTAACTACAATGAGCAGTTCTTC
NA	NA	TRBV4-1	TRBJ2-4	CASSQDLVSQGNIQYF	TGCGCCAGCAGCCAAGATCTTGTGTCGCAGGGGAACATTCAGTACTTC
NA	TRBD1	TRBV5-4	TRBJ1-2	CASSTTGSYGYTF	TGTGCCAGCAGCACGACAGGGAGCTATGGCTACACCTTC
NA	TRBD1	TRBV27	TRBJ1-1	CASWTGRSNTEAFF	TGTGCCAGCTGGACAGGGCGTTCAAACACTGAAGCTTTCTTT
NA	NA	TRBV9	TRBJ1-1	CASSVGQGLGTEAFF	TGTGCCAGCAGCGTAGGCCAGGGGCTGGGCACTGAAGCTTTCTTT
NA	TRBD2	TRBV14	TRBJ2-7	CASQGSGRATEQYF	TGTGCCAGTCAGGGAAGCGGGAGGGCCACCGAGCAGTACTTC
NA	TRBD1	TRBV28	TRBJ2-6	CASNQGTVSFSGANVLTF	TGTGCCAGCAACCAGGGGACAGTATCCTTCTCTGGGGCCAACGTCCTGACTTTC
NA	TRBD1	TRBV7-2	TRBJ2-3	CASSSARAGGADTQYF	TGTGCCAGCAGCTCAGCACGGGCAGGGGGCGCAGATACGCAGTATTTT
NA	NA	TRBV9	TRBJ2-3	CASSVEKLTTDTQYF	TGTGCCAGCAGCGTAGAGAAACTAACAACAGATACGCAGTATTTT
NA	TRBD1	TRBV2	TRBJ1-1	CASIYHRGRAEAFF	TGTGCCAGCATCTATCACAGGGGTCGTGCTGAAGCTTTCTTT
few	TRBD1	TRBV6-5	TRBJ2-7	CASSYSDRGYEQYF	TGTGCCAGCAGTTACTCAGACAGGGGATACGAGCAGTACTTC
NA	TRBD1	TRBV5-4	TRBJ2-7	CASSSTGTGVDEQYF	TGTGCCAGCAGCTCCACCGGGACAGGGGTGGACGAGCAGTACTTC
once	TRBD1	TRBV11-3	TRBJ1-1	CASSLGGGGDTEAFF	TGTGCCAGCAGCTTAGGAGGGGGCGGGGACACTGAAGCTTTCTTT